These T cell receptor beta chains were read from a single sample in a study of blood T cell repertoires in COVID-19. Clones were read by immunoSEQ multiplex PCR, and TCRdb kept only the in-frame ones, dropping some. This sample has roughly 200,000 clones, with roughly 81% found just once. Sequencing input: peripheral blood. The receptors originated from a woman older than 75 with acute or convalescent COVID-19. Each CDR3 is given with its conserved first and last residue. A D gene is named only where the DNA matches it firmly. The size of a clone is reported for some rows only, either as once, few or many, or as a class for expanded clones.

abundance: NA; d_gene: NA; len: 20; v_gene: TRBV5-4; j_gene: TRBJ2-2; CDR3aa: CASSLAPGRGESGAPGELFF; CDR3nt: TGTGCCAGCAGCTTGGCCCCCGGCAGGGGGGAGAGTGGGGCCCCCGGGGAGCTGTTTTTT
abundance: NA; d_gene: TRBD2; len: 16; v_gene: TRBV4-3; j_gene: TRBJ2-1; CDR3aa: CASSQSGLGGGNEQFF; CDR3nt: TGCGCCAGCAGCCAATCGGGACTAGGGGGTGGCAATGAGCAGTTCTTC
abundance: NA; d_gene: NA; len: 15; v_gene: TRBV4-3; j_gene: TRBJ2-7; CDR3aa: CASSQEPGQAYEQYF; CDR3nt: TGCGCCAGCAGCCAGGAACCGGGACAAGCCTACGAGCAGTACTTC
abundance: NA; d_gene: TRBD1; len: 14; v_gene: TRBV5-4; j_gene: TRBJ2-7; CDR3aa: CASSKERGPYEQYF; CDR3nt: TGTGCCAGCAGCAAGGAGAGGGGGCCCTACGAGCAGTACTTC
abundance: NA; d_gene: NA; len: 14; v_gene: TRBV10-3; j_gene: TRBJ1-2; CDR3aa: CAINRAQEIYGYTF; CDR3nt: TGTGCCATCAACCGGGCACAGGAGATCTATGGCTACACCTTC
abundance: NA; d_gene: TRBD2; len: 16; v_gene: TRBV29-1; j_gene: TRBJ2-7; CDR3aa: CSVKGTSGSHSGEQYF; CDR3nt: TGCAGCGTTAAAGGGACTAGCGGGAGTCATTCTGGCGAGCAGTACTTC
abundance: NA; d_gene: NA; len: 14; v_gene: TRBV18; j_gene: TRBJ1-2; CDR3aa: CASATALSNYGYTF; CDR3nt: TGTGCCAGTGCAACAGCCCTTAGTAACTATGGCTACACCTTC
abundance: NA; d_gene: TRBD2; len: 16; v_gene: TRBV5-1; j_gene: TRBJ2-7; CDR3aa: CASTPSGTSGPYEQYF; CDR3nt: TGCGCCAGCACTCCGAGTGGGACTAGCGGACCCTACGAGCAGTACTTC
abundance: NA; d_gene: NA; len: 16; v_gene: TRBV9; j_gene: TRBJ2-2; CDR3aa: CASSGRGASTTGELFF; CDR3nt: TGTGCCAGCAGCGGCCGGGGGGCTAGTACCACCGGGGAGCTGTTTTTT
abundance: NA; d_gene: NA; len: 14; v_gene: TRBV5-5; j_gene: TRBJ1-1; CDR3aa: CASSLAGRGTEAFF; CDR3nt: TGTGCCAGCAGCTTGGCGGGCAGGGGAACTGAAGCTTTCTTT
abundance: once; d_gene: TRBD1; len: 16; v_gene: TRBV6-6; j_gene: TRBJ2-7; CDR3aa: CASSYPRTGEVNEQYF; CDR3nt: TGTGCCAGCAGTTACCCACGGACAGGGGAGGTCAACGAGCAGTACTTC
abundance: NA; d_gene: NA; len: 14; v_gene: TRBV7-9; j_gene: TRBJ2-1; CDR3aa: CASSKRGSYNEQFF; CDR3nt: TGTGCCAGCAGCAAGAGGGGGTCCTACAATGAGCAGTTCTTC
abundance: NA; d_gene: TRBD2; len: 18; v_gene: TRBV7-3; j_gene: TRBJ2-1; CDR3aa: CASSPYQHSGRVYNEQFF; CDR3nt: TGTGCCAGCAGCCCCTACCAACATAGCGGGAGGGTCTACAATGAGCAGTTCTTC
abundance: NA; d_gene: NA; len: 14; v_gene: TRBV7-2; j_gene: TRBJ1-1; CDR3aa: CASSLGGGRTEAFF; CDR3nt: TGTGCCAGCAGCTTGGGGGGTGGGAGGACTGAAGCTTTCTTT
abundance: NA; d_gene: NA; len: 16; v_gene: TRBV4-3; j_gene: TRBJ2-3; CDR3aa: CASSQDYAGGRHTQYF; CDR3nt: TGCGCCAGCAGCCAAGATTATGCGGGCGGCCGTCATACGCAGTATTTT
abundance: NA; d_gene: NA; len: 14; v_gene: TRBV19; j_gene: TRBJ2-3; CDR3aa: CASSTRTRTDTQYF; CDR3nt: TGTGCCAGTAGTACCCGGACTCGCACAGATACGCAGTATTTT
abundance: NA; d_gene: NA; len: 13; v_gene: TRBV2; j_gene: TRBJ2-3; CDR3aa: CASSDSEEGTQYF; CDR3nt: TGTGCCAGCAGTGACTCCGAGGAGGGTACGCAGTATTTT
abundance: NA; d_gene: TRBD1; len: 18; v_gene: TRBV27; j_gene: TRBJ1-2; CDR3aa: CASSPLGQGNLLNYGYTF; CDR3nt: TGTGCCAGCAGTCCCTTGGGACAGGGTAACCTCCTTAACTATGGCTACACCTTC
abundance: NA; d_gene: NA; len: 15; v_gene: TRBV5-1; j_gene: TRBJ1-3; CDR3aa: CASSPGAGAGNTIYF; CDR3nt: TGCGCCAGCAGCCCCGGAGCGGGGGCTGGAAACACCATATATTTT
abundance: NA; d_gene: NA; len: 13; v_gene: TRBV6-6; j_gene: TRBJ1-6; CDR3aa: CASSIEGDSPLHF; CDR3nt: TGTGCCAGCAGTATCGAGGGGGATTCACCCCTCCACTTT
abundance: NA; d_gene: NA; len: 15; v_gene: TRBV2; j_gene: TRBJ1-1; CDR3aa: CASSASGRVNTEAFF; CDR3nt: TGTGCCAGCAGCGCCTCTGGCAGGGTGAACACTGAAGCTTTCTTT
abundance: NA; d_gene: TRBD2; len: 17; v_gene: TRBV7-2; j_gene: TRBJ2-3; CDR3aa: CASSLVGTSGGSFTQYF; CDR3nt: TGTGCCAGCAGCTTAGTCGGTACTAGCGGGGGTTCGTTTACGCAGTATTTT
abundance: NA; d_gene: NA; len: 13; v_gene: TRBV6-1; j_gene: TRBJ1-1; CDR3aa: CASSESGGTEAFF; CDR3nt: TGTGCCAGCAGTGAATCAGGAGGCACTGAAGCTTTCTTT
abundance: NA; d_gene: NA; len: 15; v_gene: TRBV6-2/TRBV6-3; j_gene: TRBJ1-2; CDR3aa: CASSTRTAGHYGYTF; CDR3nt: TGTGCCAGCAGTACCCGGACAGCGGGACACTATGGCTACACCTTC
abundance: NA; d_gene: NA; len: 16; v_gene: TRBV6-6; j_gene: TRBJ1-3; CDR3aa: CASSYSDRSSGNTIYF; CDR3nt: TGTGCCAGCAGTTACTCAGACAGAAGCTCTGGAAACACCATATATTTT
abundance: NA; d_gene: NA; len: 15; v_gene: TRBV15; j_gene: TRBJ2-7; CDR3aa: CATSRDSGRLYEQYF; CDR3nt: TGTGCCACCAGCAGAGATTCCGGAAGACTTTACGAGCAGTACTTC
abundance: NA; d_gene: NA; len: 19; v_gene: TRBV5-1; j_gene: TRBJ2-2; CDR3aa: CASSLKAGGGTANTGELFF; CDR3nt: TGCGCCAGCAGCTTGAAGGCAGGGGGAGGCACAGCGAACACCGGGGAGCTGTTTTTT
abundance: NA; d_gene: TRBD1; len: 13; v_gene: TRBV24-1; j_gene: TRBJ1-5; CDR3aa: CATRDRGDQPQHF; CDR3nt: TGTGCCACCAGGGACAGGGGAGATCAGCCCCAGCATTTT
abundance: once; d_gene: TRBD1; len: 14; v_gene: TRBV6-6; j_gene: TRBJ1-2; CDR3aa: CASSYSGQMYGYTF; CDR3nt: TGTGCCAGCAGTTACTCGGGACAGATGTATGGCTACACCTTC
abundance: NA; d_gene: TRBD1; len: 12; v_gene: TRBV10-3; j_gene: TRBJ1-3; CDR3aa: CAIGTAGNTIYF; CDR3nt: TGTGCCATCGGGACAGCCGGAAACACCATATATTTT
abundance: NA; d_gene: NA; len: 15; v_gene: TRBV7-2; j_gene: TRBJ1-1; CDR3aa: CASSIRRGPDTEAFF; CDR3nt: TGTGCCAGCAGCATCAGGAGGGGCCCTGACACTGAAGCTTTCTTT
abundance: NA; d_gene: TRBD2; len: 13; v_gene: TRBV27; j_gene: TRBJ2-7; CDR3aa: CASSFLAGQEQYF; CDR3nt: TGTGCCAGCAGTTTCCTAGCGGGACAGGAGCAGTACTTC
abundance: NA; d_gene: NA; len: 14; v_gene: TRBV6-5; j_gene: TRBJ2-1; CDR3aa: CASSPRWRFDEQFF; CDR3nt: TGTGCCAGCAGTCCGCGTTGGAGATTCGATGAGCAGTTCTTC
abundance: NA; d_gene: NA; len: 15; v_gene: TRBV6-2/TRBV6-3; j_gene: TRBJ1-1; CDR3aa: CASSYSKGFETEAFF; CDR3nt: TGTGCCAGCAGTTACTCGAAGGGGTTTGAAACTGAAGCTTTCTTT
abundance: once; d_gene: NA; len: 12; v_gene: TRBV7-8; j_gene: TRBJ2-5; CDR3aa: CASSYYEETQYF; CDR3nt: TGTGCCAGCAGCTACTATGAAGAGACCCAGTACTTC
abundance: NA; d_gene: TRBD1; len: 13; v_gene: TRBV3-1/TRBV3-2; j_gene: TRBJ1-2; CDR3aa: CASSRGQGYGYTF; CDR3nt: TGTGCCAGCAGCCGGGGACAGGGGTATGGCTACACCTTC
abundance: NA; d_gene: NA; len: 13; v_gene: TRBV12-3/TRBV12-4; j_gene: TRBJ1-2; CDR3aa: CASSLQQNYGYTF; CDR3nt: TGTGCCAGCAGTTTACAACAGAACTATGGCTACACCTTC
abundance: NA; d_gene: NA; len: 16; v_gene: TRBV27; j_gene: TRBJ1-2; CDR3aa: CASSLKPDRSSYGYTF; CDR3nt: TGTGCCAGCAGTTTAAAACCCGACAGAAGCTCCTATGGCTACACCTTC
abundance: NA; d_gene: TRBD1; len: 17; v_gene: TRBV4-3; j_gene: TRBJ1-1; CDR3aa: CASSQEQGARQYTEAFF; CDR3nt: TGCGCCAGCAGCCAAGAACAGGGGGCGAGGCAATACACTGAAGCTTTCTTT
abundance: NA; d_gene: TRBD2; len: 16; v_gene: TRBV5-4; j_gene: TRBJ2-7; CDR3aa: CASSLGLAGGSHEQYF; CDR3nt: TGTGCCAGCAGCTTGGGACTAGCGGGAGGTAGCCACGAGCAGTACTTC
abundance: NA; d_gene: NA; len: 16; v_gene: TRBV7-2; j_gene: TRBJ2-3; CDR3aa: CASSITGTTRTDTQYF; CDR3nt: TGTGCCAGCAGCATTACAGGGACGACCCGCACAGATACGCAGTATTTT